This TCR beta chain comes out of a study of blood T cell repertoires in COVID-19. Overall study: COVID-19 samples, acute and convalescent, were from the United States, Italy and Spain. The cDNA or gDNA used as material had been derived from T cells, B-cell-depleted T cells, or PBMCs.

The CDR3 length is 13 residues. CDR1 and CDR2 (germline): LGHDT, YNNKEL (reference sequence). The V and J ends lost 2 bases and 4 bases respectively, with 8 bases between them. Original processing methods: Nucleated cell number was recorded as an estimate derived from reference gene primer amplification. Data came from immunoSEQ multiplex PCR; TCRdb stores just in-frame clones and leaves some out. The DNA was the basis for D and trimming; V, J and clone size are from that table. The table includes approximately 150,000 clones, 85% to 90% detected once. The chain employs TRBV3-1 (or the pseudogene TRBV3-2) and TRBJ1-1; no reliable D call. Sequenced: peripheral blood. The TCR was taken from an older man with acute or convalescent COVID-19. The CDR3 protein is CASSQHPGTEAFF. The CDR3 bases are TGTGCCAGCAGCCAACACCCGGGCACTGAAGCTTTCTTT.